The 9 T cell receptor beta chains reported below all come from one sample, sequenced in a study of blood T cell repertoires in COVID-19. Produced via immunoSEQ multiplex PCR; TCRdb's table is partial and in-frame only. Here the sample spans around 230,000 clones, approximately 80% being singletons. Sequencing input: PBMCs or T cells enriched from blood (not recorded which). The receptors originated from a man in his forties or fifties who had recovered from COVID-19.

The gene calls are TRBV3-1 (or the pseudogene TRBV3-2) and TRBJ2-5, with D possibly matching TRBD1 (5 bases). The CDR3 sequence is 14 residues long. The V and J ends lost 2 bases and 6 bases respectively, with 13 bases between them. The V gene's germline CDR1 is LGHDT and CDR2 YNNKEL (reference sequence). The CDR3 here is CASSQTTGAQTQYF. CDR3 DNA sequence: TGTGCCAGCAGCCAAACTACAGGCGCCCAGACCCAGTACTTC.

The chain links TRBV6-5 to TRBJ2-1, with 8 positions matching TRBD1. CDR1 and CDR2 (germline): MNHEY, SVGAGI. This CDR3 region has 14 residues. Trimming removed 4 bases from V and 5 bases from J; junction bases left unmatched: 4. For the CDR3, the DNA is TGTGCCAGCAGTTCAAGGACAGGGAACAATGAGCAGTTCTTC. This translates into CASSSRTGNNEQFF.

This clone has more than one count but fewer than ten. The J gene is TRBJ1-1, the V gene TRBV30; D is undetermined. The CDR3 is 14 amino acids. The germline gives CDR1 GTSNPN, CDR2 SVGIG (reference sequence). V lost 7 bases to trimming and J lost 0 bases, with 15 bases between them. Here the CDR3 reads CASWRHGLNTEAFF. The CDR3 DNA is TGTGCCTCATGGAGGCACGGGTTGAACACTGAAGCTTTCTTT.

The chain recombines TRBV7-2 with TRBJ2-5; maybe TRBD1 (7 bases). CDR1 and CDR2 from the germline V gene are SGHTA and FQGNSA. CDR3 length equals 13 residues. V lost 4 bases and J 7 bases, leaving 13 bases between the germline ends. DNA for the CDR3: TGTGCCAGCAGCTCCCGACAGGGAGGGACCCAGTACTTC. It is translated as CASSSRQGGTQYF.

The chain is built from TRBV5-1 and TRBJ1-4; D is uncertain. The germline V and J ends were trimmed by 2 bases and 4 bases, with 6 bases remaining between them. Germline V gives CDR1 SGHRS, CDR2 YFSETQ. The CDR3 totals 13 residues. DNA of the CDR3: TGCGCCAGCAGCTTCGGGATTAATGAAAAACTGTTTTTT. Translated, it gives CASSFGINEKLFF.

This chain connects TRBV7-9 to TRBJ1-1; 8 bases fit TRBD1. CDR1 is SEHNR, CDR2 FQNEAQ, per germline (reference sequence). This CDR3 region has 15 residues. Trimming took 5 bases from V and 4 from J; bases not matched to a gene: 9. Here the CDR3 reads CASSLGQGLSTEAFF. The CDR3 region has the DNA TGTGCCAGCAGCCTCGGACAGGGTTTGAGCACTGAAGCTTTCTTT.

The rearrangement joins TRBV7-8 to TRBJ1-2, with 7 bases that match TRBD1. From germline, CDR1 is SGHVS and CDR2 FQNEAQ. V trimming: 4 bases; J trimming: 4 bases; junction bases outside the gene matches: 6. CDR3 length equals 14 residues. This CDR3 reads CASSSDRVTYGYTF. The CDR3 coding sequence is TGTGCCAGCAGCTCAGACAGGGTTACCTATGGCTACACCTTC. Filled out from reference TRBV7-8 and TRBJ1-2, the complete variable domain reads GAGVSQSPRYKVAKRGQDVALRCDPISGHVSLFWYQQALGQGPEFLTYFQNEAQLDKSGLPSDRFFAERPEGSVSTLKIQRTQQEDSAVYLCASSSDRVTYGYTFGSGTRLTVV.

The chain carries TRBV19 and TRBJ1-3; D gene ambiguous. CDR1 LNHDA and CDR2 SQIVND come from the germline V gene (reference sequence). V was clipped by 4 bases and J by 11 bases, with 21 bases between them. The CDR3 length is 15 residues. CDR3 sequence (DNA): TGTGCCAGTAGTACGCCCCGACATTCTCTAAGAGCCATATATTTT. This encodes CASSTPRHSLRAIYF.

This sequence joins TRBV5-4 and TRBJ1-2; 7 bases are a match to TRBD1. This CDR3 comprises 15 residues. With 4 bases clipped from V and 0 bases from J, the junction kept 6 bases outside the gene matches. Germline-derived CDR1 and CDR2 are SGHNT and YYREEE (reference sequence). The CDR3 DNA sequence: TGTGCCAGCAGCCCGGACAGGACAGCTAACTATGGCTACACCTTC. Its translation is CASSPDRTANYGYTF. The full variable domain, rest sourced from reference TRBV5-4 and TRBJ1-2, is ETGVTQSPTHLIKTRGQQVTLRCSSQSGHNTVSWYQQALGQGPQFIFQYYREEENGRGNFPPRFSGLQFPNYSSELNVNALELDDSALYLCASSPDRTANYGYTFGSGTRLTVV.